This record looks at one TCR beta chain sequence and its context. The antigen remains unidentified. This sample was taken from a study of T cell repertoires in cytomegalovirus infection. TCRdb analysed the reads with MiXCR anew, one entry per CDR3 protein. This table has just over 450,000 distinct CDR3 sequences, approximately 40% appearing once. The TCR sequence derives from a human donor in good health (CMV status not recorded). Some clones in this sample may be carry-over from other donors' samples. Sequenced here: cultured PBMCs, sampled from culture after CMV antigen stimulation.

The CDR3 DNA follows: TGTGCCAGCAGGACACCCAGGGGGCAGTCCTACAATGAGCAGTTCTTC. This encodes CASRTPRGQSYNEQFF. V and J are TRBV7-6 and TRBJ2-1; 8 bases fit TRBD1. Germline loops: CDR1 SGHVS, CDR2 FNYEAQ. J lost 1 base, V lost 6 bases, and 8 bases had no gene match. CDR3 length: 16 residues.